The present TCR beta chain was sequenced within a study of blood T cell repertoires in COVID-19. Study overall: COVID-19 samples, acute and convalescent, were from the United States, Italy and Spain.

The CDR3 spans 14 residues. Germline-derived CDR1 and CDR2 are KGHDR and SFDVKD. J lost 5 bases, V lost 6 bases, and 4 bases had no gene match. Original analysis: Scientists estimated how many nucleated cells there were by amplifying reference gene primers. Method: immunoSEQ multiplex PCR; TCRdb's copy keeps in-frame clones and lacks some. The DNA gave D and trimming, while V, J and clone size come from that table. The repertoire includes roughly 99,000 clones, around 83% of them detected once, and around 4.5% sits in the top ten. The chain combines TRBV24-1 with TRBJ2-1, with TRBD2 matching over 9 bases. Sequenced: peripheral blood. This sequence originates from a man in his 70s with acute or convalescent COVID-19. The CDR3 spells CATSLGGGDNEQFF. The CDR3 coding sequence is TGTGCCACCAGTCTGGGCGGGGGGGACAATGAGCAGTTCTTC.